This T cell receptor (beta chain) is drawn from a study of blood T cell repertoires in COVID-19. Germline V gene lookup returns CDR1 SGDLS and CDR2 YYNGEE. V shed 4 bases and J shed 2 bases, with 15 bases lying between them. The CDR3 loop spans 15 amino acids. This clone has just a few counts. The method was immunoSEQ multiplex PCR; TCRdb's version includes in-frame clones alone and lacks a portion of them. The repertoire holds fewer than 250,000 clones, with 83% as singletons. J is TRBJ1-2 and V is TRBV9; D call uncertain. The receptor's source is a woman in her thirties or forties with active or convalescent COVID-19. Input material: peripheral blood. The CDR3 is CASSPGTAPNYGYTF. The CDR3 region has the DNA TGTGCCAGCAGCCCAGGCACAGCTCCGAACTATGGCTACACCTTC.